This T cell receptor (beta chain) was retrieved from a study of shared T cell receptors in the human thymus. Assay: immunoSEQ multiplex PCR; the TCRdb copy retains only in-frame clones and omits some. This sample has 630,000 or so clones; around 87% occur once, and the top ten carry 0.0094%. The CDR3 extends over 13 amino acids. V lost 7 bases, J lost 4 bases, and 5 bases stayed unmatched. Germline V gene sequence: CDR1 MDHEN, CDR2 SYDVKM. These data were likewise used in another study, on human thymus T cells. This second study says: Corrective cardiac surgery supplied the resected thymus tissue. Blood and thymic repertoires both appeared biased in V and J gene usage. Unrelated individuals had highly overlapping thymic repertoires, as reported in related research.

The sequenced sample consisted of thymocytes. The rearrangement links TRBV28 to TRBJ2-3, with 7 bases aligning to TRBD2. This TCR was sampled from a boy under two years old with a congenital heart defect. CDR3 sequence: CASKTSYPDTQYF. Written as DNA, the CDR3 is TGTGCCAGCAAGACTAGCTATCCAGATACGCAGTATTTT.